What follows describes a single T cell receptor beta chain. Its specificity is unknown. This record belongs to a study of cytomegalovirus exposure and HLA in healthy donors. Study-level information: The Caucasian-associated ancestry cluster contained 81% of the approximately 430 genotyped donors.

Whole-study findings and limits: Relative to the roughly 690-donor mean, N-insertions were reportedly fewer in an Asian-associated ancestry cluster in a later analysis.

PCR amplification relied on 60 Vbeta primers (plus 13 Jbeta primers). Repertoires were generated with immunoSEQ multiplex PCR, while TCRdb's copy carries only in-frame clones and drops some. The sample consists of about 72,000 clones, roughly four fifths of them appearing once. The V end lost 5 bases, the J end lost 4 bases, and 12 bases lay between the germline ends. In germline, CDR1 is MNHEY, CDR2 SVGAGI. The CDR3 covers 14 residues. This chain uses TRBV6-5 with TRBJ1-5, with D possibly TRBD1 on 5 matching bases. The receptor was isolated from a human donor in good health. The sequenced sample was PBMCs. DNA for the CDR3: TGTGCCAGCAGTCTGGGGGGGGGTAATCAGCCCCAGCATTTT. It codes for CASSLGGGNQPQHF.